The 5 T cell receptor beta chains given below trace back to one sample, sequenced in a study of CD8 T cells in ankylosing spondylitis. TCRdb passed the 5' RACE reads through MiXCR, listing each CDR3 protein once. In the table there are fewer than 250,000 distinct CDR3 sequences, about 11% of which are singletons. The sequencing input was blood, either unsorted or a sorted T cell fraction (not recorded which). These receptors were taken from a male donor with ankylosing spondylitis or in good health (not recorded which).

This clonotype was detected many times. The V and J genes are TRBV5-1 and TRBJ2-3; D remains unclear. CDR1 is SGHRS and CDR2 is YFSETQ in the germline V gene. V was shortened by 5 bases and J by 0 bases, with 10 bases between the two germline ends. The CDR3 extends over 14 amino acids. The CDR3 DNA reads TGCGCCAGCAGTGACGGATCTAGCACAGATACGCAGTATTTT. This sequence encodes CASSDGSSTDTQYF.

Relative to its sample, this clonotype is medium-sized. V and J are TRBV20-1 and TRBJ2-5; 7 positions agree with TRBD1. This CDR3 comprises 14 residues. Trimming cost V 3 bases and J 5 bases; bases outside gene matches: 9. Germline values: CDR1 DFQATT, CDR2 SNEGSKA (reference sequence). This CDR3 reads CSASPTGSRETQYF. The CDR3 nucleotides read TGCAGTGCTAGTCCGACAGGGTCCCGGGAGACCCAGTACTTC.

This clonotype was counted at least ten times. The CDR3 bases are TGCAGTGCTAGAGGGGGAACCGGGGAGCTGTTTTTT. Amino acid sequence: CSARGGTGELFF. The V call is TRBV20-1, the J call TRBJ2-2; D gene ambiguous. Looked up from germline, CDR1 is DFQATT and CDR2 is SNEGSKA (reference sequence). V shed 1 base and J shed 5 bases, with 5 bases lying between them. The CDR3 spans 12 residues.

The chain joins TRBV28 to TRBJ1-4; no clear D gene. Trimming left V 7 bases short and J 7 bases short, with 25 bases between. The CDR3 spans 17 residues. Germline CDR1 is MDHEN and CDR2 is SYDVKM. The CDR3 DNA sequence: TGTGCCAGCATTCGAAGCGTGGCATCGATACCCCTTGAAAAACTGTTTTTT. It codes for CASIRSVASIPLEKLFF.

The CDR3, as DNA: TGTGCCAGCAGCTCATTTTCAGGGGCTGCTGAAGCTTTCTTT. It specifies CASSSFSGAAEAFF. The chain recombines TRBV7-2 with TRBJ1-1; D might be TRBD1 (6 bases). The CDR3 is made up of 14 amino acids. V shed 4 bases and J shed 6 bases, with 15 bases lying between them. CDR1 is SGHTA and CDR2 is FQGNSA in the germline V gene.